Shown below are 30 T cell receptor beta chains from a single sample sequenced in a study of shared clonotypes between healthy human individuals. Sequencing used immunoSEQ multiplex PCR; TCRdb keeps in-frame clones, though not all of them. The sample lists hundreds of thousands of clones, approximately 96% occurring once. Naive CD8 isolation took CD45RO-negative cells positively selected for CCR7 and excluded terminally differentiated effector memory CD45RA+ cells. The sample comprised naive CD8+ T cells sorted from blood. These receptor sequences come from a young woman in good health.

The J gene is TRBJ2-7, the V gene TRBV13; no firm D call. V gave up 5 bases and J gave up 0 bases, with 8 bases separating them. There are 13 residues in the CDR3. Germline V CDR1 and CDR2: PRHDT, FYEKMQ (reference sequence). In DNA form, the CDR3 reads TGTGCCAGCAGCAGACAACTCTCCTACGAGCAGTACTTC. Protein product: CASSRQLSYEQYF.

The chain couples TRBV29-1 to TRBJ2-7; D may be TRBD2 (6 bases). The V and J ends lost 8 bases and 1 base respectively, with 15 bases between them. Germline CDR1 is SQVTM and CDR2 is ANQGSEA. The CDR3 has 13 residues. DNA for the CDR3: TGCAGCTGCCGGGACTCTAAATCCTACGAGCAGTACTTC. It translates to CSCRDSKSYEQYF.

The chain carries TRBV7-6 and TRBJ2-7; 8 nucleotides line up with TRBD2. CDR1 is SGHVS and CDR2 is FNYEAQ in the germline V gene. J gave up 4 bases and V 5 bases, and 7 bases lay outside the gene matches. The CDR3 runs 14 residues. The CDR3 coding sequence is TGTGCCAGCAGCGTCGGGACTAGTCGATACGAGCAGTACTTC. Its protein is CASSVGTSRYEQYF.

The genes are TRBV18 and TRBJ1-1, with 7 bases fitting TRBD1. Germline CDR1 and CDR2: KGHSH and LQKENI. The CDR3 is made up of 15 amino acids. The J segment lost 7 bases and the V segment lost 0 bases, leaving 8 bases of the junction unmatched. The CDR3 sequence: CASSPPEGAEGEAFF. The CDR3 DNA sequence: TGTGCCAGCTCACCACCGGAGGGGGCTGAGGGTGAAGCTTTCTTT.

The genes are TRBV28 and TRBJ1-2; D unresolved. With 3 bases removed from V and 7 bases from J, the gap between germline ends came to 6 bases. This CDR3 region has 11 residues. Germline CDR1 MDHEN, CDR2 SYDVKM. The chain's CDR3 is CASSFSLGYTF. The CDR3 nucleotides read TGTGCCAGCAGTTTCAGTCTTGGCTACACCTTC.

CDR3 amino acids: CASSSPVGRTYEQYF. DNA for the CDR3: TGTGCCAGCAGCTCCCCCGTGGGACGAACCTACGAGCAGTACTTC. The chain recombines TRBV11-2 with TRBJ2-7; D tentatively reads TRBD1 or TRBD2 (5 bases each). CDR1 is SGHAT, CDR2 FQNNGV, per germline. V was shortened by 4 bases and J by 2 bases, with 15 bases between the two germline ends. The CDR3 totals 15 residues.

With regard to this clone: One end of the junction varies from germline; a read error may be responsible. The sample holds other DNA sequences that translate to the same CDR3. The CDR3 here is CASSLTGKSNQPQHF. CDR3 nucleotide sequence: TGTGCCAGTAGTTTGACAGGGAAGAGCAATCAGCCCCAGCATTTT. V and J are TRBV28 and TRBJ1-5; 7 bases fit TRBD1. CDR1 MDHEN and CDR2 SYDVKM come from the germline V gene. CDR3 size: 15 residues.

V usage is TRBV5-4 and J usage is TRBJ2-1; D is ambiguous. This CDR3 spans 11 amino acids. Trimming removed 4 bases from V and 7 bases from J, with 6 bases in between. Germline CDR1 SGHNT, CDR2 YYREEE (reference sequence). The DNA of the CDR3 is TGTGCCAGCAGCCTCATGAATGAGCAGTTCTTC. Translating gives CASSLMNEQFF.

V usage is TRBV9 and J usage is TRBJ1-5, with D possibly matching TRBD1 (6 bases). The CDR3 has 14 amino acids. V lost 4 bases to trimming and J lost 10 bases, with 18 bases between them. The germline V gene has CDR1 SGDLS and CDR2 YYNGEE. CDR3: CASSLGGGSEPQHF. CDR3 coding DNA: TGTGCCAGCAGCCTCGGGGGGGGCTCAGAACCCCAGCATTTT.

J is TRBJ2-1 and V is TRBV7-8; D is undetermined. Germline V gene sequence: CDR1 SGHVS, CDR2 FQNEAQ. The ends were cut back, 1 base at V and 8 bases at J, with 6 bases in the middle. CDR3 length: 12 amino acids. CDR3 in amino acids: CASSLGSYEQFF. The CDR3 bases are TGTGCCAGCAGCTTAGGTTCCTATGAGCAGTTCTTC.

The chain joins TRBV19 to TRBJ1-1; unclear D gene. The CDR3 is 15 amino acids. Germline loops: CDR1 LNHDA, CDR2 SQIVND (reference sequence). The V end lost 6 bases, the J end lost 4 bases, and 18 bases lay between the germline ends. DNA for the CDR3: TGTGCCAGTAGCCTTCTTTGGGCGGTCGGCACTGAAGCTTTCTTT. This gives the protein CASSLLWAVGTEAFF.

The chain has TRBV28 and TRBJ1-4, with TRBD1 matching 7 bases. After removal of 6 bases from V and 3 bases from J, the junction contained 19 bases not matched to a gene. This CDR3 contains 19 residues. Germline-derived CDR1 and CDR2 are MDHEN and SYDVKM. This CDR3 is CASSLYQKTGFRSNEKLFF. CDR3 bases: TGTGCCAGCAGCCTATACCAAAAGACAGGGTTTAGGTCTAATGAAAAACTGTTTTTT.

As regards this clone: The same CDR3 can be traced to other DNA sequences in this sample. The chain joins TRBV2 to TRBJ2-7; no definite D call. V lost 0 bases, J lost 1 base, and 7 bases lay in between. Looked up from germline, CDR1 is SNHLY and CDR2 is FYNNEI. This CDR3 is 14 amino acids long. The CDR3, as DNA: TGTGCCAGCAGTGAAGCGGGCGAGTCCTACGAGCAGTACTTC. Residues: CASSEAGESYEQYF.

The chain joins TRBV11-2 to TRBJ2-7, with D possibly being TRBD1 (6 bases). With 0 bases removed from V and 1 base from J, the gap between germline ends came to 16 bases. This CDR3 has 17 amino acids. Germline-derived CDR1 and CDR2 are SGHAT and FQNNGV. The CDR3: CASSLDSVWTESYEQYF. CDR3 coding DNA: TGTGCCAGCAGCTTAGATTCGGTCTGGACAGAATCCTACGAGCAGTACTTC.

V usage is TRBV9 and J usage is TRBJ1-1; TRBD1 matches 8 bases. V trimming: 3 bases; J trimming: 0 bases; junction bases outside the gene matches: 10. The germline V gene encodes CDR1 SGDLS and CDR2 YYNGEE. This CDR3 has 17 amino acids. The CDR3, as DNA: TGTGCCAGCAGCGCTAGGACAGGGAGGACACTGAACACTGAAGCTTTCTTT. Encoded protein: CASSARTGRTLNTEAFF.

Written as DNA, the CDR3 is TGCAGCGTTGTCGCGGGGGATCCCTTCTCCTACAATGAGCAGTTCTTC. It is translated as CSVVAGDPFSYNEQFF. The chain is built from TRBV29-1 and TRBJ2-1, with 7 positions matching TRBD2. The CDR3 runs 16 residues. The germline gives CDR1 SQVTM, CDR2 ANQGSEA. V shed 4 bases and J 0 bases; nucleotides not matched to a gene: 9.

This chain links TRBV27 with TRBJ2-1; D uncertain. V lost 4 bases and J 2 bases, leaving 9 bases between the germline ends. The CDR3 contains 14 residues. CDR1 MNHEY and CDR2 SMNVEV come from the germline V gene (reference sequence). DNA for the CDR3: TGTGCCAGCAGTTCCTGGTCCCCCTACAATGAGCAGTTCTTC. Amino acid sequence: CASSSWSPYNEQFF.

The chain joins TRBV27 to TRBJ2-1; the D gene is possibly TRBD2 (5 bases). In germline, CDR1 is MNHEY, CDR2 SMNVEV (reference sequence). Trimming took off 2 bases at V and 0 bases at J, with 14 bases between the two ends. The CDR3 extends over 17 amino acids. CDR3 region: CASSLRKAESSYNEQFF. CDR3 DNA: TGTGCCAGCAGTTTAAGAAAAGCGGAGAGCTCCTACAATGAGCAGTTCTTC.

The chain uses TRBV6-6 and TRBJ2-7; D possibly matches TRBD1 or TRBD2 (5 bases each). Deletions cut 4 bases from V and 0 bases from J, with 13 bases between. Germline V gene data show CDR1 as MNHNY and CDR2 as SVGAGI (reference sequence). This CDR3 region has 15 residues. The CDR3 DNA sequence: TGTGCCAGCAGTTCTACCGGGGCAAGCTCCTACGAGCAGTACTTC. It codes for CASSSTGASSYEQYF.

The J gene is TRBJ2-7, the V gene TRBV27, with D tentatively TRBD2 (5 bases). The V and J ends lost 6 bases and 3 bases respectively, with 9 bases between them. Germline V lookup: CDR1 MNHEY, CDR2 SMNVEV (reference sequence). The CDR3 has 12 residues. The CDR3 nucleotides read TGTGCCAGCAGCACCCGGGGCTACGAGCAGTACTTC. This sequence encodes CASSTRGYEQYF.

The rearrangement uses TRBV29-1 and TRBJ2-2; 8 positions match TRBD2. V was pared by 1 base and J by 1 base, with 5 bases of the junction left unmatched. The length of the CDR3 is 16 residues. The V gene's germline CDR1 is SQVTM and CDR2 ANQGSEA. Here the CDR3 reads CSVEGTSGMNTGELFF. CDR3 in DNA: TGCAGCGTTGAAGGCACTAGCGGAATGAACACCGGGGAGCTGTTTTTT.

CDR3 nucleotide sequence: TGTGCCAGCAGTCTAAGCGGGAACTACGAGCAGTACTTC. This sequence encodes CASSLSGNYEQYF. This sequence joins TRBV28 and TRBJ2-5, with 7 nucleotides matching TRBD2. Judging by the DNA end, TRBJ2-7 fits better; the J call may be wrong. Germline V gives CDR1 MDHEN, CDR2 SYDVKM. CDR3 length equals 13 residues.

The V gene is TRBV11-2, the J gene TRBJ1-2; D is possibly TRBD1 (6 bases). Trimming left V 7 bases short and J 4 bases short, with 10 bases between. The V gene's germline CDR1 is SGHAT and CDR2 FQNNGV. CDR3 length: 12 residues. In nucleotides, the CDR3 is TGTGCCAGCAACACAGGGTCCTATGGCTACACCTTC. Its protein product is CASNTGSYGYTF.

This sequence joins TRBV7-6 and TRBJ2-2; maybe TRBD1 (6 bases). The CDR3 extends over 16 amino acids. V lost 5 bases and J lost 5, with 18 bases in between. Per germline, CDR1 SGHVS and CDR2 FNYEAQ. The DNA of the CDR3 is TGTGCCAGCAGCCCAATGGTACCAGGGGTGACCGGGGAGCTGTTTTTT. Protein sequence: CASSPMVPGVTGELFF. The entire variable domain, with the rest obtained from reference TRBV7-6 and TRBJ2-2, is as follows: GAGVSQSPRYKVTKRGQDVALRCDPISGHVSLYWYRQALGQGPEFLTYFNYEAQQDKSGLPNDRFSAERPEGSISTLTIQRTEQRDSAMYRCASSPMVPGVTGELFFGEGSRLTVL.

The chain links TRBV28 to TRBJ2-7; 11 bases map to TRBD2. Germline V lookup: CDR1 MDHEN, CDR2 SYDVKM. The CDR3 runs 17 residues. Trimming removed 5 bases from V and 5 bases from J; junction bases left unmatched: 14. CDR3 nucleotide sequence: TGTGCCAGCAGTCCCGGGGTAGCGGGAGGGCTTACCCACGAGCAGTACTTC. It translates to CASSPGVAGGLTHEQYF.

This chain links TRBV7-9 with TRBJ2-5; the D gene is possibly TRBD2 (5 bases). Deletions cut 2 bases from V and 4 bases from J, with 8 bases between. Germline V gene sequence: CDR1 SEHNR, CDR2 FQNEAQ (reference sequence). The CDR3 contains 13 residues. CDR3 in amino acids: CASSLLGRETQYF. The CDR3 nucleotides are TGTGCCAGCAGCTTACTGGGGAGAGAGACCCAGTACTTC. The variable domain in full, completed from reference TRBV7-9 and TRBJ2-5, reads DTGVSQNPRHKITKRGQNVTFRCDPISEHNRLYWYRQTLGQGPEFLTYFQNEAQLEKSRLLSDRFSAERPKGSFSTLEIQRTEQGDSAMYLCASSLLGRETQYFGPGTRLLVL.

The DNA for the CDR3 is TGTGCCAGCAGCTTAGGCGTTGAAGCTTTCTTT. Translated, it gives CASSLGVEAFF. V is TRBV7-8 and J is TRBJ1-1, with D hard to call. Trimming took 1 base from V and 7 from J, leaving 4 bases between them. This CDR3 is built from 11 residues. CDR1 is SGHVS and CDR2 is FQNEAQ in the germline V gene.

In this sample, this clone turned up once. The V gene is TRBV9, the J gene TRBJ2-7; D is unresolved. The CDR3 is made up of 14 amino acids. V gave up 0 bases and J gave up 2 bases, with 9 bases separating them. The germline gives CDR1 SGDLS, CDR2 YYNGEE. Here the CDR3 DNA reads TGTGCCAGCAGCGTAGAAGGAACAGCCTACGAGCAGTACTTC. Translating it yields CASSVEGTAYEQYF.

The chain is built from TRBV28 and TRBJ2-7; TRBD1 matches at 7 bases. CDR3 length: 16 residues. J lost 4 bases, V lost 1 base, and 10 bases had no gene match. CDR1 and CDR2 (germline): MDHEN, SYDVKM. The chain's CDR3 is CASSLYQGQEKYEQYF. The CDR3 coding sequence is TGTGCCAGCAGTTTATACCAAGGACAGGAGAAATACGAGCAGTACTTC.

The chain combines TRBV5-6 with TRBJ2-1; D unresolved. Germline V gives CDR1 SGHDT, CDR2 YYEEEE. CDR3 length: 13 residues. V shed 0 bases and J shed 8 bases, with 9 bases lying between them. The CDR3 loop is CASSLAAIHEQFF. The CDR3 DNA reads TGTGCCAGCAGCTTGGCCGCGATTCATGAGCAGTTCTTC. Combining the CDR3 with reference TRBV5-6 and TRBJ2-1 gives the whole variable domain DAGVTQSPTHLIKTRGQQVTLRCSPKSGHDTVSWYQQALGQGPQFIFQYYEEEERQRGNFPDRFSGHQFPNYSSELNVNALLLGDSALYLCASSLAAIHEQFFGPGTRLTVL.